One and the same sample provided the 7 T cell receptor beta chains below, sequenced in a study of CD8 T cell repertoires and HIV-1 epitope variants. Sequencing was performed with immunoSEQ multiplex PCR; in TCRdb, only in-frame clones are kept and a portion is missing. The sample includes almost 5,500 clones, 65% to 70% of them seen just once. The antigens for these receptors are not known. The sample consisted of cultured CD8+ T cells derived from PBMCs. These receptors were obtained from a male donor with HIV.

This clone was found a few times. The V and J genes are TRBV19 and TRBJ2-7; D remains ambiguous. The CDR3 is made up of 13 amino acids. Trimming took 2 bases from V and 1 from J, leaving 6 bases between them. Germline V gene data show CDR1 as LNHDA and CDR2 as SQIVND (reference sequence). The CDR3 sequence is CASSITVSYEQYF. CDR3 in DNA: TGTGCCAGTAGTATAACAGTTTCCTACGAGCAGTACTTC.

CDR3: CASSVTSGGQETQYF. The CDR3 DNA is TGTGCCAGCAGCGTTACTAGCGGGGGTCAAGAGACCCAGTACTTC. The genes are TRBV9 and TRBJ2-5, with 11 bases identical to TRBD2. Per germline, CDR1 SGDLS and CDR2 YYNGEE. V lost 2 bases and J lost 2; bases outside the gene matches: 2. The CDR3 covers 15 residues.

V usage is TRBV11-3 and J usage is TRBJ2-5, with D perhaps being TRBD1 or TRBD2 (6 bases each). Germline V CDR1 and CDR2: SGHNT, YENEEA. V lost 8 bases and J 0 bases, leaving 16 bases between the germline ends. The CDR3 length is 15 residues. This CDR3 reads CASSQGGSYQETQYF. The CDR3 nucleotides are TGTGCCAGCTCCCAAGGGGGGAGCTACCAAGAGACCCAGTACTTC.

This rearrangement joins TRBV11-2 to TRBJ2-2; no definite D call. Trimming shortened V by 5 bases and J by 0 bases, and 7 bases separated the two germline ends. Germline values: CDR1 SGHAT, CDR2 FQNNGV. This CDR3 has 14 amino acids. The CDR3 reads CASSVTANTGELFF. The DNA for the CDR3 is TGTGCCAGCAGCGTAACAGCGAACACCGGGGAGCTGTTTTTT.

The genes are TRBV19 and TRBJ1-1, with a tentative D call TRBD1 (5 bases). Trimming removed 7 bases at V and 8 bases at J, with 11 bases between. The CDR3 is made up of 11 amino acids. CDR1 LNHDA and CDR2 SQIVND come from the germline V gene (reference sequence). The CDR3 loop reads CASTSGREAFF. CDR3 in DNA: TGTGCCAGTACTTCAGGGAGGGAAGCTTTCTTT.

The rearrangement links TRBV5-4 to TRBJ2-3; TRBD2 aligns across 7 bases. J was trimmed by 2 bases and V by 0 bases; bases with no gene match: 15. In germline, CDR1 is SGHNT, CDR2 YYREEE (reference sequence). This CDR3 is 19 amino acids long. This CDR3 reads CASSLVTSEPEGVTDTQYF. CDR3 coding DNA: TGTGCCAGCAGCTTGGTAACTAGCGAACCGGAGGGTGTCACAGATACGCAGTATTTT.

CDR3 in amino acids: CASSKPLGFNEQFF. DNA of the CDR3: TGTGCCAGCAGTAAACCTCTAGGATTCAATGAGCAGTTCTTC. This chain joins TRBV28 and TRBJ2-1; D call uncertain. Per germline, CDR1 MDHEN and CDR2 SYDVKM. V was cut by 5 bases and J by 6 bases, with 14 bases left in between. The CDR3 has 14 amino acids.